This T cell receptor (beta chain) was sequenced for a study of shared clonotypes between healthy human individuals. The count of this clone is one. The antigen remains unidentified. Healthy HIV-negative adults without recent acute infections or vaccinations served as donors. Produced via immunoSEQ multiplex PCR; TCRdb's table is partial and in-frame only. The table shows roughly 1,600,000 clones, with about 98.5% occurring only once. Whole-study findings and limits: A generally larger estimated richness was seen in naive subsets than in memory subsets.

Sequenced material: naive CD4+ T cells sorted from blood. Subset noted: CD45RA+ positively selected. The receptor was isolated from a young man in good health.

CDR3 sequence reads: CASSFPRLRGLSYNEQFF. The CDR3 coding sequence is TGTGCCAGCAGCTTTCCCCGCCTCCGAGGTCTCTCCTACAATGAGCAGTTCTTC. The V gene is TRBV7-9, the J gene TRBJ2-1; D call uncertain. Trimming shortened V by 3 bases and J by 0 bases, and 18 bases separated the two germline ends. The CDR3 consists of 18 residues. Looked up from germline, CDR1 is SEHNR and CDR2 is FQNEAQ (reference sequence).